This passage covers 24 T cell receptor beta chains from one sample sequenced in a study of tumor T cells in aggressive B-cell lymphoma. The method was immunoSEQ multiplex PCR; TCRdb's version includes in-frame clones alone and lacks a portion of them. The repertoire holds hundreds of clones, with around 90% as singletons. Sequencing input: tumor tissue. Every receptor here comes from an adult with diffuse large B cell lymphoma.

This clone appeared a single time. The rearrangement joins TRBV21-1 to TRBJ2-7; the D segment call TRBD1 is taken from the table without a DNA check. TRBV21-1 is marked as a pseudogene. This CDR3 spans 15 amino acids. CDR3 nucleotide sequence: TGTGCCACCCACCCAGGCACGGCCGACTCCTACGAGCAGTACTTC. It yields the protein CATHPGTADSYEQYF.

Only one count was recorded for this clone. The rearrangement uses TRBV7-9 and TRBJ2-7, with D tentatively TRBD2 (5 bases). Trimming left V 1 base short and J 6 bases short, with 16 bases between. Germline CDR1 is SEHNR and CDR2 is FQNEAQ (reference sequence). The CDR3 spans 15 residues. For the CDR3, the DNA is TGTGCCAGCAGCTTAGGCCGGGGAAATACGGGCGAGCAGTACTTC. Translation gives CASSLGRGNTGEQYF.

The V gene is TRBV7-9, the J gene TRBJ1-2; D is perhaps TRBD1 (6 bases). V was trimmed by 3 bases and J by 4 bases, leaving 12 bases between them. CDR3 length equals 14 residues. From germline, CDR1 is SEHNR and CDR2 FQNEAQ (reference sequence). The CDR3 DNA reads TGTGCCAGCAGCTTGACAGGTGACAGCTATGGCTACACCTTC. This codes for CASSLTGDSYGYTF.

This sequence joins TRBV19 and TRBJ2-7, with 10 bases matching TRBD2. This CDR3 has 14 residues. Germline values: CDR1 LNHDA, CDR2 SQIVND (reference sequence). Trimming removed 2 bases from V and 7 bases from J; junction bases left unmatched: 5. Here the CDR3 DNA reads TGTGCCAGTAGTATACTAGCGGGGGAAAGGGAGCAGTACTTC. Its protein is CASSILAGEREQYF. Complete variable domain (other parts from reference TRBV19 and TRBJ2-7): DGGITQSPKYLFRKEGQNVTLSCEQNLNHDAMYWYRQDPGQGLRLIYYSQIVNDFQKGDIAEGYSVSREKKESFPLTVTSAQKNPTAFYLCASSILAGEREQYFGPGTRLTVT.

This clone was counted between two and nine times. The CDR3 DNA reads as TGTGCCAGCAGGCCGGGACAGGGGGTTAGCGGGAATAGGAATGAGCAGTTCTTC. It yields the protein CASRPGQGVSGNRNEQFF. The chain has TRBV25-1 and TRBJ2-1, with 11 nucleotides matching TRBD1. CDR1 and CDR2 (germline): MGHDK, SYGVNS. Trimming removed 6 bases from V and 7 bases from J; junction bases left unmatched: 17. The length of the CDR3 is 18 residues.

The chain joins TRBV11-2 to TRBJ2-1; 9 positions agree with TRBD2. This CDR3 is 15 amino acids long. Per germline, CDR1 SGHAT and CDR2 FQNNGV. The V segment lost 2 bases and the J segment 7 bases; nucleotides outside the gene matches: 6. This CDR3 reads CASSLLAGIGNEQFF. Here the CDR3 DNA reads TGTGCCAGCAGCTTACTAGCGGGGATCGGGAATGAGCAGTTCTTC.

This rearrangement joins TRBV7-3 to TRBJ2-2; D is unclear. The CDR3 has 14 residues. The germline V and J ends were trimmed by 5 bases and 4 bases, with 11 bases remaining between them. Germline loops: CDR1 SGHTA, CDR2 FQGTGA. The CDR3 region has the DNA TGTGCCAGCAGCCTTTTTCCGGGCACCGGGGAGCTGTTTTTT. Translation gives CASSLFPGTGELFF.

The gene calls are TRBV14 and TRBJ2-3; D is undetermined. CDR1 is SGHDN, CDR2 FVKESK, per germline. V was trimmed by 0 bases and J by 2 bases, leaving 9 bases between them. The length of the CDR3 is 15 residues. As DNA, the CDR3 is TGTGCCAGCAGCCAAGACCACACAACCACAGATACGCAGTATTTT. This gives the protein CASSQDHTTTDTQYF.

In the case of this clone: At one of its ends the junction is not consistent with the germline gene, which may arise from a read error. The CDR3 sequence is CVSSLAGGSVNTEAFF. In DNA form, the CDR3 reads TGCGTCAGCAGCTTGGCCGGGGGGTCGGTGAACACTGAAGCTTTCTTT. The V call is TRBV5-1, the J call TRBJ1-1; possible D gene TRBD1, 5 bases. Germline CDR1 is SGHRS and CDR2 is YFSETQ. The CDR3 loop spans 16 amino acids.

This chain joins TRBV5-6 and TRBJ2-7; a possible D gene is TRBD2 (5 bases). Deletions cut 3 bases from V and 0 bases from J, with 13 bases between. The CDR3 is 15 residues long. Germline CDR1 and CDR2: SGHDT and YYEEEE. The DNA for the CDR3 is TGTGCCAGCAGCTACGGACTCGGCGGCTCCTACGAGCAGTACTTC. Translation: CASSYGLGGSYEQYF.

On this clone itself: The sample has other DNA sequences that encode this CDR3 too. The V gene is TRBV20-1, the J gene TRBJ1-1, with D hard to call. The CDR3 contains 11 residues. Germline V gives CDR1 DFQATT, CDR2 SNEGSKA (reference sequence). The CDR3 DNA reads as TGCAATATACTGAAGAATACTGAAGCTTTCTTT. It specifies CNILKNTEAFF.

V and J are TRBV10-1 and TRBJ2-1, with D perhaps matching TRBD2 (6 bases). Trimming left V 4 bases short and J 12 bases short, with 19 bases between. The CDR3 is 14 residues long. The V gene's germline CDR1 is WNHNN and CDR2 SYGVQD (reference sequence). The CDR3 is CASSAGGSSDRQFF. Here the CDR3 DNA reads TGCGCCAGCAGTGCCGGGGGATCGAGCGATAGGCAGTTCTTC.

This clone has only one observation. The chain has TRBV5-4 and TRBJ2-2, with TRBD1 matching 7 bases. V trimming: 5 bases; J trimming: 3 bases; junction bases outside the gene matches: 7. The CDR3 loop spans 15 amino acids. Germline lookup yields CDR1 SGHNT and CDR2 YYREEE (reference sequence). The CDR3 is CASSGRDRDTGELFF. The CDR3 nucleotides read TGTGCCAGCAGTGGCCGGGACAGAGACACCGGGGAGCTGTTTTTT. Full variable domain (rest looked up from reference TRBV5-4 and TRBJ2-2): ETGVTQSPTHLIKTRGQQVTLRCSSQSGHNTVSWYQQALGQGPQFIFQYYREEENGRGNFPPRFSGLQFPNYSSELNVNALELDDSALYLCASSGRDRDTGELFFGEGSRLTVL.

The rearrangement joins TRBV29-1 to TRBJ2-1, with a tentative D call TRBD1 (5 bases). Germline CDR1 is SQVTM and CDR2 is ANQGSEA. The V gene lost 8 bases and the J gene lost 6 bases, with 20 bases spanning the gap. The CDR3 is 14 amino acids. The CDR3 reads CSHELGLRFNEQFF. CDR3 in DNA: TGCAGCCACGAATTGGGGCTTCGGTTCAATGAGCAGTTCTTC.

The chain has TRBV5-1 and TRBJ1-1; a weak D match, TRBD1 (6 bases). Trimming took 5 bases from V and 3 from J, leaving 14 bases between them. The germline CDR1 and CDR2 sequences are SGHRS and YFSETQ. The CDR3 is 14 amino acids. The CDR3 DNA is TGCGCCAGCAGAATGGAACAGGGATACACTGAAGCTTTCTTT. This translates into CASRMEQGYTEAFF.

The chain has TRBV9 and TRBJ1-2; 7 bases map to TRBD1. Germline V gene lookup returns CDR1 SGDLS and CDR2 YYNGEE. CDR3 length: 15 residues. With 3 bases clipped from V and 4 bases from J, the junction kept 9 bases outside the gene matches. The CDR3 sequence is CASSAQNRGLYGYTF. In nucleotides, the CDR3 is TGTGCCAGCAGCGCCCAAAACAGGGGCCTCTATGGCTACACCTTC.

This clone was seen once. The chain couples TRBV6-1 to TRBJ1-2; the match to TRBD1 covers 7 bases. Germline V gene sequence: CDR1 MNHNS, CDR2 SASEGT. The trim removed 4 bases at V and 4 bases at J, leaving 6 bases unmatched. The length of the CDR3 is 14 residues. Written as DNA, the CDR3 is TGTGCCAGCAGTGGAACCGGGACAGCCTATGGCTACACCTTC. Residues: CASSGTGTAYGYTF.

This chain connects TRBV28 to TRBJ1-1; D is unclear. The CDR3 is 14 amino acids. Trimming shortened V by 5 bases and J by 5 bases, and 15 bases separated the two germline ends. The germline V gene encodes CDR1 MDHEN and CDR2 SYDVKM. The CDR3 reads CASSRSSAVTEAFF. CDR3 nucleotide sequence: TGTGCCAGCAGTCGGTCGTCCGCGGTGACTGAAGCTTTCTTT.

Only a few counts were recorded for this clone. V usage is TRBV18 and J usage is TRBJ1-1; D uncertain. Germline CDR1 is KGHSH and CDR2 is LQKENI. The CDR3 is 16 residues long. V was trimmed by 7 bases and J by 4 bases, leaving 22 bases between them. CDR3 region: CASYQWGGKNGTEAFF. The DNA for the CDR3 is TGTGCCAGCTACCAGTGGGGAGGGAAAAATGGCACTGAAGCTTTCTTT.

The chain couples TRBV11-2 to TRBJ1-1, with 7 bases fitting TRBD1. With 6 bases clipped from V and 6 bases from J, the junction kept 4 bases outside the gene matches. The CDR3 is made up of 12 amino acids. In germline, CDR1 is SGHAT, CDR2 FQNNGV. The CDR3 spells CASSIDRAEAFF. Written as DNA, the CDR3 is TGTGCCAGCAGTATCGACAGGGCTGAAGCTTTCTTT.

The CDR3 sequence is CASSEWRGRETQYF. Here the CDR3 DNA reads TGTGCCAGCAGTGAATGGCGGGGGAGGGAGACCCAGTACTTC. This chain connects TRBV2 to TRBJ2-5; the match to TRBD2 covers 7 bases. The germline V gene has CDR1 SNHLY and CDR2 FYNNEI. The CDR3 is 14 amino acids. The trim removed 2 bases at V and 5 bases at J, leaving 5 bases unmatched.

This CDR3 is CSVEETAGNGYTF. Written as DNA, the CDR3 is TGCAGCGTTGAAGAAACGGCAGGGAACGGCTACACCTTC. The chain has TRBV29-1 and TRBJ1-2, with TRBD1 as a possible D gene (5 bases). V lost 0 bases, J lost 8 bases, and 13 bases lay in between. CDR1 is SQVTM and CDR2 is ANQGSEA in the germline V gene. This CDR3 region has 13 residues.

A single count supports this clone. V and J are TRBV7-6 and TRBJ2-2; D is undetermined. Germline V gene data show CDR1 as SGHVS and CDR2 as FNYEAQ. Trimming took 1 base from V and 7 from J, leaving 10 bases between them. The CDR3 covers 14 residues. As DNA, the CDR3 is TGTGCCAGCAGCTTAGGGATGAGAGGCGGGGAGCTGTTTTTT. Translating it yields CASSLGMRGGELFF. Complete variable domain (other parts from reference TRBV7-6 and TRBJ2-2): GAGVSQSPRYKVTKRGQDVALRCDPISGHVSLYWYRQALGQGPEFLTYFNYEAQQDKSGLPNDRFSAERPEGSISTLTIQRTEQRDSAMYRCASSLGMRGGELFFGEGSRLTVL.

The chain joins TRBV6-1 to TRBJ1-5; the match to TRBD1 covers 11 bases. J gave up 6 bases and V 7 bases, and 8 bases lay outside the gene matches. The length of the CDR3 is 15 residues. Germline loops: CDR1 MNHNS, CDR2 SASEGT. The DNA of the CDR3 is TGTGCCAGCAATTCGGACAGGGGGCTAGGTCAGCCCCAGCATTTT. It translates to CASNSDRGLGQPQHF.